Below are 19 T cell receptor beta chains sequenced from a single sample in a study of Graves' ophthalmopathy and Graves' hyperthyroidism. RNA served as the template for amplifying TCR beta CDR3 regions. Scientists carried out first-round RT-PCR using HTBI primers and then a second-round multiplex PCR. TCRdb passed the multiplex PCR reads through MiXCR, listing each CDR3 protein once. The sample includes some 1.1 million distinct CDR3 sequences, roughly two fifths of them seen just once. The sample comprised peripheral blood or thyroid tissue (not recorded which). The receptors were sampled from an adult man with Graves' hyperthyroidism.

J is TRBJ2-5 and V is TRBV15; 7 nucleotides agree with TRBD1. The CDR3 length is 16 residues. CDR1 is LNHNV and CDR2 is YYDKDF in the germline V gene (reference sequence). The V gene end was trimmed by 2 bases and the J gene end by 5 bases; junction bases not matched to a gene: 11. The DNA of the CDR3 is TGTGCCACCAGCAGATCCGAGGGGGCGCTCGGGGAGACCCAGTACTTC. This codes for CATSRSEGALGETQYF.

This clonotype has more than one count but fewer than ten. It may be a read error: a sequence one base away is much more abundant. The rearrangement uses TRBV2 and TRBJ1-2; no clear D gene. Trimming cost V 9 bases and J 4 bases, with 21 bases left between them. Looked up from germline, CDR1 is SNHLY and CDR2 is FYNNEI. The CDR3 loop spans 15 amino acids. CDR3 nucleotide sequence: TGTGCCAGTCCTCGGCCGCGAGGAGGCTCCTATGGCTACACCTTC. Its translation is CASPRPRGGSYGYTF.

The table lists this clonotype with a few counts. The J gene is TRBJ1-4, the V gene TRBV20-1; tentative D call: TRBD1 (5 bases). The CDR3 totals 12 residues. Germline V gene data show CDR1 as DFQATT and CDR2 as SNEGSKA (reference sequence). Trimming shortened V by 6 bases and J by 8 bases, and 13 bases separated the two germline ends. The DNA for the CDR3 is TGCAGTGCCCCGAGGGGAGGAGAAAAACTGTTTTTT. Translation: CSAPRGGEKLFF.

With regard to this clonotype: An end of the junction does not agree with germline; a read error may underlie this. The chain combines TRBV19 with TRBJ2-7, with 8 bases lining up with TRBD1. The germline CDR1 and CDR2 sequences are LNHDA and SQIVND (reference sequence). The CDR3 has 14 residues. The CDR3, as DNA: TGTGCCAGTAGTATAGATGGCAGGGGGCACGAGCCGTACTTC. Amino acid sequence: CASSIDGRGHEPYF.

CDR3 nucleotides: TGTGCCAGCAGCCTTGGACCGGGAGGGGACGTGAACACTGAAGCTTTCTTT. Translation gives CASSLGPGGDVNTEAFF. The chain employs TRBV7-3 and TRBJ1-1, with TRBD1 as a possible D gene (5 bases). Germline-derived CDR1 and CDR2 are SGHTA and FQGTGA. This CDR3 contains 17 residues. V lost 5 bases and J 0 bases, leaving 19 bases between the germline ends.

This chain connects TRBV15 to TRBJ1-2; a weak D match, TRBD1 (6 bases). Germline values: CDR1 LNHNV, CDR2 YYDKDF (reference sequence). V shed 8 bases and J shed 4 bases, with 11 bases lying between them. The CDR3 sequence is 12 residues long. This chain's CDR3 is CATYGQSYGYTF. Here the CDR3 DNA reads TGTGCCACCTACGGACAGAGCTATGGCTACACCTTC.

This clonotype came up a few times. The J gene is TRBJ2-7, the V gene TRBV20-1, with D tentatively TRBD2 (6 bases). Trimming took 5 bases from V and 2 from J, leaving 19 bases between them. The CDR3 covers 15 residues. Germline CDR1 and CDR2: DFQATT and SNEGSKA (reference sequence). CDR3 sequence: CSAPPSFSGAYEQYF. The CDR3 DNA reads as TGCAGTGCTCCGCCTAGTTTTTCGGGGGCCTACGAGCAGTACTTC.

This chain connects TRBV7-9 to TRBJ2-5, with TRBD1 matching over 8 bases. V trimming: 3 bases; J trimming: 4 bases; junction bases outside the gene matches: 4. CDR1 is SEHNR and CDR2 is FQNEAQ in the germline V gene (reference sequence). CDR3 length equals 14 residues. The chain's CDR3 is CASSFGQGPETQYF. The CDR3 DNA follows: TGTGCCAGCAGCTTCGGACAGGGACCAGAGACCCAGTACTTC.

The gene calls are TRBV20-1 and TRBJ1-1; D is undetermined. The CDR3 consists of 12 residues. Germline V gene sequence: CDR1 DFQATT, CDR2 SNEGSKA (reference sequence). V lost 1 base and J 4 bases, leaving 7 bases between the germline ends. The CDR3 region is CSARVGFTEAFF. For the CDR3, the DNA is TGCAGTGCTAGAGTAGGCTTCACTGAAGCTTTCTTT.

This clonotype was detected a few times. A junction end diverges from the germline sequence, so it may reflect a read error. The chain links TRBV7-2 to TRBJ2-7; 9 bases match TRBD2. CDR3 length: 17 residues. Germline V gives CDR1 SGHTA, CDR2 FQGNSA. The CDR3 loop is CASSQDANSGGFYEQYF. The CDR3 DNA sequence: TGCGCCAGCAGCCAAGATGCGAATAGCGGGGGCTTCTACGAGCAGTACTTC.

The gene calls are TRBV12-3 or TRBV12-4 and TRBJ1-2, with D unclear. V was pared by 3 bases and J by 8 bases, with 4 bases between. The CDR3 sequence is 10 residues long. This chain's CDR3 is CASSFGGYTF. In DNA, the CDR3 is TGTGCCAGCAGTTTTGGCGGCTACACCTTC.

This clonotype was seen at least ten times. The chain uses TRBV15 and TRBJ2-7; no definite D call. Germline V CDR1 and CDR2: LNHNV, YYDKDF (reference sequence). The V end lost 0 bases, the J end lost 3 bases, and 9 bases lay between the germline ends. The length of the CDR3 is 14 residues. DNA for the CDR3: TGTGCCACCAGCAGAGAGAACAGCCGCTACGAGCAGTACTTC. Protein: CATSRENSRYEQYF.

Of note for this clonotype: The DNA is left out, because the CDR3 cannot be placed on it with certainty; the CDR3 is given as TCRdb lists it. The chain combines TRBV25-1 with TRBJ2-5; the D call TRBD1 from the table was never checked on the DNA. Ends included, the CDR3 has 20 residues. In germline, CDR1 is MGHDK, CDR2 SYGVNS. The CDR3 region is CASSEGQVYGYTFGSGTQYF.

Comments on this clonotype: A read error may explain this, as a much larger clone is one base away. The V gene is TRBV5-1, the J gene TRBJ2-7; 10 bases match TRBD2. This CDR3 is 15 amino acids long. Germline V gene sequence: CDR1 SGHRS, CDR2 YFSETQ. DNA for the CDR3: TGCGCCGGCAGCCCAGGACTAGCGGTTACCTACGAGCAGTACTTC. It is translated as CAGSPGLAVTYEQYF.

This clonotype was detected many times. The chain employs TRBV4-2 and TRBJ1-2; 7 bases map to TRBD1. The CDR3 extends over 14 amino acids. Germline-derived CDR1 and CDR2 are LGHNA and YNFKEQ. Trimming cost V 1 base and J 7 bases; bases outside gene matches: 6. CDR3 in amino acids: CASSQGGTVGGYTF. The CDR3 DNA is TGTGCCAGCAGCCAAGGGGGGACAGTTGGTGGCTACACCTTC.

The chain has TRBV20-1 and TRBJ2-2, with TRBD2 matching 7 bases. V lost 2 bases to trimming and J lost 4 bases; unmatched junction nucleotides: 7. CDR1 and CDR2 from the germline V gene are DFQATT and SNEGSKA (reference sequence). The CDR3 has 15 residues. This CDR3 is CSARPASGPTGELFF. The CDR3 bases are TGCAGTGCTAGACCTGCTAGCGGACCCACCGGGGAGCTGTTTTTT.

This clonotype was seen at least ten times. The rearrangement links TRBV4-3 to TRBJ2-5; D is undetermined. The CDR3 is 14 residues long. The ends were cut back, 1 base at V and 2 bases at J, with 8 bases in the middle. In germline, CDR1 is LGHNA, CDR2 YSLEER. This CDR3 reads CASSQGVGQETQYF. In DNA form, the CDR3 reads TGCGCCAGCAGCCAAGGGGTAGGACAAGAGACCCAGTACTTC.

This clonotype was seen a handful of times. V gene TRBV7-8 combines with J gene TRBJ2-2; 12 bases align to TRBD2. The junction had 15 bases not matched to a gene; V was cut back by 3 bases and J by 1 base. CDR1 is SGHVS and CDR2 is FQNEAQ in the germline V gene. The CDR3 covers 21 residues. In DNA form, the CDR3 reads TGTGCCAGCAGCTTCTGGACCCAGACTAGCGGGAGTCTGAAGAACACCGGGGAGCTGTTTTTT. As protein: CASSFWTQTSGSLKNTGELFF.

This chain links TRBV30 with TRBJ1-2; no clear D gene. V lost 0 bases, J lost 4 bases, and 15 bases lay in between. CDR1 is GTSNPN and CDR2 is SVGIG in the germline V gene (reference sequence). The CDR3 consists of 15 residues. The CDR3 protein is CAWSVYPSTRYGYTF. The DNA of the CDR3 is TGTGCCTGGAGTGTTTACCCTTCCACCCGCTATGGCTACACCTTC.